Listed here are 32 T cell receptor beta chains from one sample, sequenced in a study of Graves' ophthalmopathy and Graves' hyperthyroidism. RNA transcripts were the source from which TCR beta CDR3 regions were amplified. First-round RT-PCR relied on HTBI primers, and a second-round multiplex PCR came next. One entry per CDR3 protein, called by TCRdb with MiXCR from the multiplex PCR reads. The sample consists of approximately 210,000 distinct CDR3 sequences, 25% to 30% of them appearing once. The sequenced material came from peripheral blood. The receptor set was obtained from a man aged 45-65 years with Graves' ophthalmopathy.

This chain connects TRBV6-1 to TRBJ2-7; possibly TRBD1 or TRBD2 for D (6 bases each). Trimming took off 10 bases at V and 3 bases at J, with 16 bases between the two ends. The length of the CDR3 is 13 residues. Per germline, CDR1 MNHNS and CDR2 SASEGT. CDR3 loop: CATKREGGYEQYF. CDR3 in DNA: TGTGCCACCAAACGCGAGGGGGGCTACGAGCAGTACTTC.

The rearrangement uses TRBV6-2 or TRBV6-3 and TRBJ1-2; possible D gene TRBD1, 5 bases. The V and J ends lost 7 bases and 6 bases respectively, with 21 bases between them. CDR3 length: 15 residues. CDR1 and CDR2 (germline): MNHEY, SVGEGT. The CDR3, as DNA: TGTGCCAGCACCTCAAGGTCGTGGAGGGACCATGGCTACACCTTC. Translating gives CASTSRSWRDHGYTF.

The CDR3 sequence: CSVRTGGEPYEQYF. In DNA, the CDR3 is TGCAGCGTAAGGACAGGGGGCGAGCCTTACGAGCAGTACTTC. The V and J genes are TRBV29-1 and TRBJ2-7, with 11 bases lining up with TRBD1. CDR3 length: 14 amino acids. CDR1 and CDR2 (germline): SQVTM, ANQGSEA. V lost 6 bases and J lost 4; bases outside the gene matches: 8.

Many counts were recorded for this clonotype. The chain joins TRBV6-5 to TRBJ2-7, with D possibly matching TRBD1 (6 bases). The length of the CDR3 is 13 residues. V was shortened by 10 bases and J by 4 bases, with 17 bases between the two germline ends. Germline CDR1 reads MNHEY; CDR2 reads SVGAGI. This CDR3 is CATRVRRGYEQYF. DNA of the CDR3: TGTGCCACCAGAGTTCGCAGGGGTTACGAGCAGTACTTC.

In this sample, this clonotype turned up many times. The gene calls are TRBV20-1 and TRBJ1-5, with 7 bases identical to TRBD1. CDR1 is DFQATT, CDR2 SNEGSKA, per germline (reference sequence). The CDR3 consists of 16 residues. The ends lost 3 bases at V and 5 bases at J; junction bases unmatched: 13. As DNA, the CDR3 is TGCAGTGCTAGCCCCGATTACAGGGGAGGTGATCAGCCCCAGCATTTT. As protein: CSASPDYRGGDQPQHF.

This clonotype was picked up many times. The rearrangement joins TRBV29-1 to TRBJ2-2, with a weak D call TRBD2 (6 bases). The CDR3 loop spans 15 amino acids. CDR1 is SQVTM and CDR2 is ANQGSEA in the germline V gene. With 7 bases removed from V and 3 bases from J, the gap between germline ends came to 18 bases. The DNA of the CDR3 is TGCAGCGCCAAAATCACAGGAGGGGACACCGGGGAGCTGTTTTTT. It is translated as CSAKITGGDTGELFF.

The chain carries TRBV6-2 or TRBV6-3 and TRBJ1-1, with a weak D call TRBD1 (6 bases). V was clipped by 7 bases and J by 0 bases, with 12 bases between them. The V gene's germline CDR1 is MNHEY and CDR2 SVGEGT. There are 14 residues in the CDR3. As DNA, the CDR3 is TGTGCCAGCAAAAATCAGGGGATGAACACTGAAGCTTTCTTT. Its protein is CASKNQGMNTEAFF.

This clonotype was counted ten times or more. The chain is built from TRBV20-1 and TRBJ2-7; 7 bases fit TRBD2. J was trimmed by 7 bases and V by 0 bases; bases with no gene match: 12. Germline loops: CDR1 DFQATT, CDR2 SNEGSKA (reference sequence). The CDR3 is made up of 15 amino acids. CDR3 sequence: CSARDGWGRAWEQYF. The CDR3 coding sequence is TGCAGTGCTAGAGATGGGTGGGGGAGGGCCTGGGAGCAGTACTTC.

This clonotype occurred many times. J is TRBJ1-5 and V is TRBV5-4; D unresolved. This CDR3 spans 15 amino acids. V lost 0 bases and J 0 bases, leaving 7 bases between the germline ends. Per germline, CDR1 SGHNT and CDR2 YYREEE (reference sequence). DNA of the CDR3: TGTGCCAGCAGCTTGGAGGCAGATAGCAATCAGCCCCAGCATTTT. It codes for CASSLEADSNQPQHF.

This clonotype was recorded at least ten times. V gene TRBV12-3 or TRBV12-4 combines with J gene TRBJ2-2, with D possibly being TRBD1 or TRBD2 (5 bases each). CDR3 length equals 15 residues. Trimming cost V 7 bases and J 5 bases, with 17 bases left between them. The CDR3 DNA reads TGTGCCAGCACCCTGAGGGGTTTCGAAACCGGGGAGCTGTTTTTT. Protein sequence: CASTLRGFETGELFF.

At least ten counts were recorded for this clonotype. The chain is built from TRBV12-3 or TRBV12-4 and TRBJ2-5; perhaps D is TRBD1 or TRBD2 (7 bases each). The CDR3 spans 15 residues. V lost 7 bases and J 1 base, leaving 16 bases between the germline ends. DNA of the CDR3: TGTGCCAGCACCCGGAGCAGGGGGGGCCAAGAGACCCAGTACTTC. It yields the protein CASTRSRGGQETQYF.

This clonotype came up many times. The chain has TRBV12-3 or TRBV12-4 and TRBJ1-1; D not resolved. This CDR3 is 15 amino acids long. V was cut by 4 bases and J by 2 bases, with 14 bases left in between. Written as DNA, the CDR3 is TGTGCCAGCAGTTCTTGGGCGGAACAAAACACTGAAGCTTTCTTT. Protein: CASSSWAEQNTEAFF.

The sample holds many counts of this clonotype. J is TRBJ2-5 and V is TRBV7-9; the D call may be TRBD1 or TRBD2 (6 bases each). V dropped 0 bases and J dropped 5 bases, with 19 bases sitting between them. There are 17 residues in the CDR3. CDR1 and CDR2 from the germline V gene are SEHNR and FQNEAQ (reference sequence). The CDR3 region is CASSLAGAGSALETQYF. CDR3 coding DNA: TGTGCCAGCAGCTTAGCGGGGGCCGGGAGCGCCCTGGAGACCCAGTACTTC. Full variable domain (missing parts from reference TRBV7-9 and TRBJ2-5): DTGVSQNPRHKITKRGQNVTFRCDPISEHNRLYWYRQTLGQGPEFLTYFQNEAQLEKSRLLSDRFSAERPKGSFSTLEIQRTEQGDSAMYLCASSLAGAGSALETQYFGPGTRLLVL.

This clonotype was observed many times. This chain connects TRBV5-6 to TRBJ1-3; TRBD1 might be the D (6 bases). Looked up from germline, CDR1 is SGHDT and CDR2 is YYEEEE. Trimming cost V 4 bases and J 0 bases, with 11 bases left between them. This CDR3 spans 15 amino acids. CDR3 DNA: TGTGCCAGCAGCCCTCGGACAGCCTCTGGAAACACCATATATTTT. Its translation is CASSPRTASGNTIYF.

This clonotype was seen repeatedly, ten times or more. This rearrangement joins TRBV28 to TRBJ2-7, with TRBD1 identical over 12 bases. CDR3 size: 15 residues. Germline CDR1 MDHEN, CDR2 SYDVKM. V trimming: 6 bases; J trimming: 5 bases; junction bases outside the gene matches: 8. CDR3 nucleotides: TGTGCCAGCAGCCCCCCCGGGACAGGGGGCAACGAGCAGTACTTC. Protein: CASSPPGTGGNEQYF.

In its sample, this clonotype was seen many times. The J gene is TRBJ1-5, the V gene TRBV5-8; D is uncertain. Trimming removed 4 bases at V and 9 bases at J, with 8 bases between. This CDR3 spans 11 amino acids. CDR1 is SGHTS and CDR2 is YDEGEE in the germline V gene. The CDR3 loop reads CASSRRGPQHF. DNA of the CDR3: TGTGCCAGCAGCCGCCGGGGGCCCCAGCATTTT.

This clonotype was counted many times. The CDR3 region is CASSLIQNQETQYF. The CDR3 region has the DNA TGTGCCAGCAGCTTAATCCAGAACCAAGAGACCCAGTACTTC. The chain combines TRBV7-9 with TRBJ2-5; D remains ambiguous. Deletions cut 2 bases from V and 0 bases from J, with 7 bases between. The CDR3 covers 14 residues. CDR1 SEHNR and CDR2 FQNEAQ come from the germline V gene (reference sequence).

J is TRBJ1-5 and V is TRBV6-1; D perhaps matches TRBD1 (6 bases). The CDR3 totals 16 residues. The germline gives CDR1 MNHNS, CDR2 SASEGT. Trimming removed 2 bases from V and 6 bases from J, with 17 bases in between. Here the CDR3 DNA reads TGTGCCAGCAGTGAATTGTTTGGGGGGGCTCGTCAGCCCCAGCATTTT. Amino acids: CASSELFGGARQPQHF.

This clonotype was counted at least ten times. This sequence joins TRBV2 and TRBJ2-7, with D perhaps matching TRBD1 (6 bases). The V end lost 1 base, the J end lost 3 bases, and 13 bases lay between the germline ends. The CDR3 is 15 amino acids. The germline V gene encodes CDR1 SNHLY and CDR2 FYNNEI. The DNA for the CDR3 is TGTGCCAGCAGTGAAGGGTCGGGACATCTCTACGAGCAGTACTTC. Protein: CASSEGSGHLYEQYF.

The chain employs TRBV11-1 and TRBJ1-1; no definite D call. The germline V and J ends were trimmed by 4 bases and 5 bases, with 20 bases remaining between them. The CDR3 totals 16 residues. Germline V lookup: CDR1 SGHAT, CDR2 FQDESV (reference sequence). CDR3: CASSSIRSSGKTEAFF. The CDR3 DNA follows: TGTGCCAGCAGCTCCATAAGGTCCTCCGGGAAAACTGAAGCTTTCTTT. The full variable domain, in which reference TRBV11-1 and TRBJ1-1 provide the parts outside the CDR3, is EAEVAQSPRYKITEKSQAVAFWCDPISGHATLYWYRQILGQGPELLVQFQDESVVDDSQLPKDRFSAERLKGVDSTLKIQPAELGDSAMYLCASSSIRSSGKTEAFFGQGTRLTVV.

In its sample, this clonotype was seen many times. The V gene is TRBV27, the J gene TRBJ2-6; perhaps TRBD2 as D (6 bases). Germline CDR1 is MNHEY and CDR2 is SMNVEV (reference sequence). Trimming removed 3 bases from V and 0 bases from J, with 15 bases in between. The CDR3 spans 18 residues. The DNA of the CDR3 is TGTGCCAGCAGTTTCTCTAGCGTTCTTCACTCTGGGGCCAACGTCCTGACTTTC. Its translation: CASSFSSVLHSGANVLTF.

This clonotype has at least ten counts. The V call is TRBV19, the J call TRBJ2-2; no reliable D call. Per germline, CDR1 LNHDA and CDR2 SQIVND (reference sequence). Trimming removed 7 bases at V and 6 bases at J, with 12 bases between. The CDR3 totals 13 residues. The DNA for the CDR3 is TGTGCCAGTATCTCATGGAGATCCGGGGAGCTGTTTTTT. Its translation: CASISWRSGELFF.

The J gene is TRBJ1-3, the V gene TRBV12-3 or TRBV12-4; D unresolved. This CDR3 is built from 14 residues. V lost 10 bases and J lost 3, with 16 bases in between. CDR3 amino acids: CATHRVAVGNTIYF. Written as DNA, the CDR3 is TGTGCCACACACAGAGTAGCGGTTGGAAACACCATATATTTT.

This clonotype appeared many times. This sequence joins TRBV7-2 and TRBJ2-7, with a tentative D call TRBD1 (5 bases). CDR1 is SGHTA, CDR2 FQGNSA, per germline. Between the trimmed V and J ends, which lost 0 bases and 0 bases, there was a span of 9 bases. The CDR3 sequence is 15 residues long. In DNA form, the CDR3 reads TGTGCCAGCAGCTTAGCCCCAGGGCCCTCCTACGAGCAGTACTTC. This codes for CASSLAPGPSYEQYF.

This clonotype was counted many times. CDR3: CAIHTPRWRVSSYNEQFF. DNA for the CDR3: TGTGCCATCCACACACCTCGGTGGCGGGTATCATCTTACAATGAGCAGTTCTTC. V gene TRBV27 combines with J gene TRBJ2-1, with D tentatively TRBD2 (5 bases). The CDR3 has 18 amino acids. Germline-derived CDR1 and CDR2 are MNHEY and SMNVEV (reference sequence). Deletions cut 10 bases from V and 4 bases from J, with 29 bases between.

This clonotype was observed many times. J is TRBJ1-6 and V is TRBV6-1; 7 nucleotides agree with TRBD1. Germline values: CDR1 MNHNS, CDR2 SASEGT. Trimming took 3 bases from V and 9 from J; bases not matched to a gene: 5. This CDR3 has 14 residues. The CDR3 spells CASSEGTDGSPLHF. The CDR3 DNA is TGTGCCAGCAGTGAGGGGACAGACGGTTCACCCCTCCACTTT.

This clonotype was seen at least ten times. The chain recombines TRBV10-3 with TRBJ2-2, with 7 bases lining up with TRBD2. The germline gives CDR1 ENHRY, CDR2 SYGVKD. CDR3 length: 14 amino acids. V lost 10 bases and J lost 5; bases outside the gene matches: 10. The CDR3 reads CATHWREQTGELFF. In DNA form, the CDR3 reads TGTGCCACGCACTGGCGGGAGCAAACCGGGGAGCTGTTTTTT.

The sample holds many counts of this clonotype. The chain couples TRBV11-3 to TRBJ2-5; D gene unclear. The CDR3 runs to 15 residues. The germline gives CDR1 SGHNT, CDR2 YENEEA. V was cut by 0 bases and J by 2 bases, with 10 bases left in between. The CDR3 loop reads CASSLDRALQETQYF. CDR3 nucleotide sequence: TGTGCCAGCAGCTTAGATCGGGCACTACAAGAGACCCAGTACTTC.

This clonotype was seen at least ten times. In DNA, the CDR3 is TGTGCCAGCAGTTACTACAGGGTCTCAGTGGGCGGGGAGCTGTTTTTT. This translates into CASSYYRVSVGGELFF. V is TRBV6-5 and J is TRBJ2-2, with a weak D call TRBD1 (6 bases). The CDR3 has 16 amino acids. V lost 1 base and J 7 bases, leaving 16 bases between the germline ends. Germline V CDR1 and CDR2: MNHEY, SVGAGI.

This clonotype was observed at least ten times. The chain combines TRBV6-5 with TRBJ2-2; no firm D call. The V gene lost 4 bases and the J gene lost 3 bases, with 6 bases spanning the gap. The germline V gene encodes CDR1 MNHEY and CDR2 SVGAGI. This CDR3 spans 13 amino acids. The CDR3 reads CASSSGDTGELFF. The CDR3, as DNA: TGTGCCAGCAGTTCTGGGGACACCGGGGAGCTGTTTTTT.

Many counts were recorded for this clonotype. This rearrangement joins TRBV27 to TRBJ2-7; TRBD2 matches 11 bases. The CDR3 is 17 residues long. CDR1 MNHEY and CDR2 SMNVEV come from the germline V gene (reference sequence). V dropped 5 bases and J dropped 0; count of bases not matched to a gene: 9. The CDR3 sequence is CASSPHRLAGSSYEQYF. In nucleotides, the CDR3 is TGTGCCAGCAGTCCTCACCGACTAGCGGGGAGCTCCTACGAGCAGTACTTC.

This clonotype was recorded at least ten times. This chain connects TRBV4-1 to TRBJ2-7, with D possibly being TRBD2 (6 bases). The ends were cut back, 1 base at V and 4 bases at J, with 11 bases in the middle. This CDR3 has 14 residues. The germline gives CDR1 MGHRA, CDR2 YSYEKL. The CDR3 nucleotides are TGCGCCAGCAGCCAAGGGGACTTCATTTACGAGCAGTACTTC. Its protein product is CASSQGDFIYEQYF.